The source of this T cell receptor beta chain is a study of blood T cell repertoires in COVID-19. CDR3 length: 13 residues. Trimming took off 3 bases at V and 4 bases at J, with 9 bases between the two ends. Per the germline V gene, CDR1 is LGHNA and CDR2 is YNFKEQ. In the study's own analysis: Quantification of nucleated cells was approximated via reference gene primer amplification. The assay was immunoSEQ multiplex PCR, and TCRdb's table has in-frame clones only and misses some. The V and J calls and clone size were taken over from that table, and D and trimming were inferred from the DNA. The sample has under 200,000 clones; 60% to 85% are singletons.

Sequencing was carried out using peripheral blood. This chain connects TRBV4-2 to TRBJ1-1; D ambiguous. The sequence was obtained from a man aged 60 to 69 with acute or convalescent COVID-19. CDR3 amino acids: CASSQAGSTEAFF. The CDR3 DNA reads TGTGCCAGCAGCCAGGCGGGGTCCACTGAAGCTTTCTTT.